This T cell receptor (beta chain) comes out of a study of blood T cell repertoires in COVID-19. After removal of 5 bases from V and 5 bases from J, the junction contained 5 bases not matched to a gene. Germline loops: CDR1 GTSNPN, CDR2 SVGIG (reference sequence). This CDR3 is built from 14 residues. Which cohort a participant joined came from the clinical history participants gave. Recovered status applied to Cohort 3 donors who had two consecutive negative PCRs. It also applied to those with clearance or with symptom resolution. How the authors handled the data: Estimates of nucleated cell counts were drawn from the amplification of reference gene primers. The table came from immunoSEQ multiplex PCR; TCRdb's copy has only in-frame clones and leaves some out. V, J and clone size reflect that table, while D and trimming were determined from the DNA. The sample records approximately 280,000 clones, 85% being singletons.

For this clone: The same CDR3 also results from other DNA sequences found in this sample.

Sequenced material: PBMCs or T cells enriched from blood (not recorded which). The sequence derives from a woman in her fifties or sixties who had recovered from COVID-19. The genes are TRBV30 and TRBJ2-5, with 13 bases aligning to TRBD2. CDR3 DNA: TGTGCCTGGGGACTAGCGGGAGTGGGGGAGACCCAGTACTTC. This gives the protein CAWGLAGVGETQYF. The whole variable domain, remainder taken from reference TRBV30 and TRBJ2-5, is SQTIHQWPATLVQPVGSPLSLECTVEGTSNPNLYWYRQAAGRGLQLLFYSVGIGQISSEVPQNLSASRPQDRQFILSSKKLLLSDSGFYLCAWGLAGVGETQYFGPGTRLLVL.